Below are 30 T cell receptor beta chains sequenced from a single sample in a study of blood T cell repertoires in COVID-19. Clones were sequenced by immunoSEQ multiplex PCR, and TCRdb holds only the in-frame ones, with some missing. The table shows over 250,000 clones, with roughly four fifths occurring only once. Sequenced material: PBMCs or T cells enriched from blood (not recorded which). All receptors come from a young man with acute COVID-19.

Written as DNA, the CDR3 is TGCGCCAGCAGCTCACAGGGGAAGGCTAACTATGGCTACACCTTC. It codes for CASSSQGKANYGYTF. The chain uses TRBV5-1 and TRBJ1-2, with 7 bases identical to TRBD1. From germline, CDR1 is SGHRS and CDR2 YFSETQ. This CDR3 region has 15 residues. Unmatched junction bases numbered 5, after V lost 3 bases and J lost 0 bases.

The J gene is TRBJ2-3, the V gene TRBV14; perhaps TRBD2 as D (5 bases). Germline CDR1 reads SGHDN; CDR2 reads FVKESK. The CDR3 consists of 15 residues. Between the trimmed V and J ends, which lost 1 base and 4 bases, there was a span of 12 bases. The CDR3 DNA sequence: TGTGCCAGCAGCCAAGTACTAGTACGCCCAGATACGCAGTATTTT. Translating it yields CASSQVLVRPDTQYF. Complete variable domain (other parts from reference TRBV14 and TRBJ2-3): EAGVTQFPSHSVIEKGQTVTLRCDPISGHDNLYWYRRVMGKEIKFLLHFVKESKQDESGMPNNRFLAERTGGTYSTLKVQPAELEDSGVYFCASSQVLVRPDTQYFGPGTRLTVL.

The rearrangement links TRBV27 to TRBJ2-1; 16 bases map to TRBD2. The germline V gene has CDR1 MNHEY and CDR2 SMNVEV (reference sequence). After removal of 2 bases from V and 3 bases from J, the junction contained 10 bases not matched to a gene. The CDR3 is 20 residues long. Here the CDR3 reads CASSLISGLAGGPYYNEQFF. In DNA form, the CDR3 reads TGTGCCAGCAGTTTAATCTCGGGACTAGCGGGAGGGCCGTACTACAATGAGCAGTTCTTC.

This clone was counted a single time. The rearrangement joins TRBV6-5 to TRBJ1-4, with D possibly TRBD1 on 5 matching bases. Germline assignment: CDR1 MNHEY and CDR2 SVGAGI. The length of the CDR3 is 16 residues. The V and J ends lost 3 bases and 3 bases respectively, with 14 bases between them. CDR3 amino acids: CASSYRGRGANEKLFF. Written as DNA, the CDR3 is TGTGCCAGCAGTTATCGAGGAAGGGGCGCTAATGAAAAACTGTTTTTT.

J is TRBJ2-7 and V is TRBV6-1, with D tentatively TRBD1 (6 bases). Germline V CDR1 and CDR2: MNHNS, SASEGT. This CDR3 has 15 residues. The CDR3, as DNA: TGTGCCAGCCGTGAGTCAGGGGCTGGCTCCTACGAGCAGTACGTC. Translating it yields CASRESGAGSYEQYV.

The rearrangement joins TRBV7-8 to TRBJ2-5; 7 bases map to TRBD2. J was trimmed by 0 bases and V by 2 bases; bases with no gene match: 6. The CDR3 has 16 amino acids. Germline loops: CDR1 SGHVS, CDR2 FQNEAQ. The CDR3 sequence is CASSLPSGTYQETQYF. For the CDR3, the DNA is TGTGCCAGCAGCTTACCGAGCGGGACGTACCAAGAGACCCAGTACTTC. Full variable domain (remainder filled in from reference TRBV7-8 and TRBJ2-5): GAGVSQSPRYKVAKRGQDVALRCDPISGHVSLFWYQQALGQGPEFLTYFQNEAQLDKSGLPSDRFFAERPEGSVSTLKIQRTQQEDSAVYLCASSLPSGTYQETQYFGPGTRLLVL.

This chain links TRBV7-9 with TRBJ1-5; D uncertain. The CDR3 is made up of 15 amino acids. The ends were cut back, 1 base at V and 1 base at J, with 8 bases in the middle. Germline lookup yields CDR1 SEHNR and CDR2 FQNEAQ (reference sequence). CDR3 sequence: CASSLEAGSNQPQHF. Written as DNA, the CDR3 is TGTGCCAGCAGCTTAGAGGCAGGCAGCAATCAGCCCCAGCATTTT.

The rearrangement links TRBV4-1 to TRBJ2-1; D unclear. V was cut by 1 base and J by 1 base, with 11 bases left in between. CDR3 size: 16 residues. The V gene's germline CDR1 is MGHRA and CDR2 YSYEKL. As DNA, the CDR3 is TGCGCCAGCAGCCAAGCCCTGGCCTTGTCCTACAATGAGCAGTTCTTC. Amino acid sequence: CASSQALALSYNEQFF.

CDR3 in amino acids: CASSSKGGDYNEQFF. The DNA for the CDR3 is TGCGCCAGCAGCAGTAAGGGCGGGGACTACAATGAGCAGTTCTTC. The J gene is TRBJ2-1, the V gene TRBV4-1; possible D gene TRBD2, 6 bases. The ends were cut back, 5 bases at V and 3 bases at J, with 14 bases in the middle. The CDR3 spans 15 residues. Germline CDR1 reads MGHRA; CDR2 reads YSYEKL.

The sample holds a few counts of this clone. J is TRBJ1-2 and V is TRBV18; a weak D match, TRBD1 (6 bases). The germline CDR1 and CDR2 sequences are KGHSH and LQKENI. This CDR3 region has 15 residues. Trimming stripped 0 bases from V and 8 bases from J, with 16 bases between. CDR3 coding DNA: TGTGCCAGCTCACCACCGACGAGGAACAGGGAAGGCTACACCTTC. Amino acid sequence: CASSPPTRNREGYTF. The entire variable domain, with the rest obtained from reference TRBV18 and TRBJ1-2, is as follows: NAGVMQNPRHLVRRRGQEARLRCSPMKGHSHVYWYRQLPEEGLKFMVYLQKENIIDESGMPKERFSAEFPKEGPSILRIQQVVRGDSAAYFCASSPPTRNREGYTFGSGTRLTVV.

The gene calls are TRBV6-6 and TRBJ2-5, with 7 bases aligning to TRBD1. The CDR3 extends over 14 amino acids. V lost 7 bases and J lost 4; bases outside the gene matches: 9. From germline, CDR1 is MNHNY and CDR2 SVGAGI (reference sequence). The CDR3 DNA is TGTGCCAGCACCCAAAGGGGGCAGGGAGAGACCCAGTACTTC. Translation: CASTQRGQGETQYF.

CDR3 protein: CSVGQGVDQPQHF. Written as DNA, the CDR3 is TGCAGCGTGGGACAGGGGGTTGATCAGCCCCAGCATTTT. The V gene is TRBV29-1, the J gene TRBJ1-5, with TRBD1 matching 11 bases. CDR1 is SQVTM, CDR2 ANQGSEA, per germline. The CDR3 has 13 residues. With 6 bases clipped from V and 5 bases from J, the junction kept 3 bases outside the gene matches.

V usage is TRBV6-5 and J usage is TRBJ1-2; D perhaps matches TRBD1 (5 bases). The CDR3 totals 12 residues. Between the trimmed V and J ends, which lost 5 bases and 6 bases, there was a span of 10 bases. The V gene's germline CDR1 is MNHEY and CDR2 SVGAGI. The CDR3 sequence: CASSQGSHGYTF. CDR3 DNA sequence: TGTGCCAGCAGTCAGGGTTCCCATGGCTACACCTTC.

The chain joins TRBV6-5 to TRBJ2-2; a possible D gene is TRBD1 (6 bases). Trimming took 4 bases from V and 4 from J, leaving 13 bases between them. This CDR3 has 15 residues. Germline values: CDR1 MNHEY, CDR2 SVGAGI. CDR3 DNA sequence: TGTGCCAGCAGTTCAGGGGATTTTCTCACCGGGGAGCTGTTTTTT. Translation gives CASSSGDFLTGELFF.

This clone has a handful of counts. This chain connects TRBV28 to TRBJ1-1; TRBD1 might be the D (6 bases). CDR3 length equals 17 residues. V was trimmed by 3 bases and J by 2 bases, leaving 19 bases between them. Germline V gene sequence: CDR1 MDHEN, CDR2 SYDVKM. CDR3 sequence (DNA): TGTGCCAGCAGTTTCGGCAGGATGGGACACCCAAACACTGAAGCTTTCTTT. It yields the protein CASSFGRMGHPNTEAFF.

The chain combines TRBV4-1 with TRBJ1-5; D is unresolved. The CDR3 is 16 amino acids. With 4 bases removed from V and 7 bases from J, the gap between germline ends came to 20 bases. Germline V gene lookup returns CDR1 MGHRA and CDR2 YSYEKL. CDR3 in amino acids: CASSLKGWEEKQPQHF. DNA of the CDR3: TGCGCCAGCAGCCTTAAAGGGTGGGAGGAGAAACAGCCCCAGCATTTT.

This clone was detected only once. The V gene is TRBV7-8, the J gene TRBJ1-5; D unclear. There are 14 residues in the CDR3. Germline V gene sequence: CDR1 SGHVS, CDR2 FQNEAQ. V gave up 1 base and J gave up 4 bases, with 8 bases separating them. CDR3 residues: CASSLETGNQPQHF. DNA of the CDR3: TGTGCCAGCAGCTTAGAAACCGGGAATCAGCCCCAGCATTTT.

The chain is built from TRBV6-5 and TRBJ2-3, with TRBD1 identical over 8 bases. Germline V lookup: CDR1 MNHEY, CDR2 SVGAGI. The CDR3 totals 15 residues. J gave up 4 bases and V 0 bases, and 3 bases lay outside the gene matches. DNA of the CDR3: TGTGCCAGCAGTTACTCGGGGACAGGTTCAGATACGCAGTATTTT. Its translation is CASSYSGTGSDTQYF.

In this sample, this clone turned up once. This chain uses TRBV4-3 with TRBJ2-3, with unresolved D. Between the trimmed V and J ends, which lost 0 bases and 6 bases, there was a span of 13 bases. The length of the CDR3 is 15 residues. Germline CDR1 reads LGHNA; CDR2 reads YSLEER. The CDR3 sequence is CASSQETEARDTQYF. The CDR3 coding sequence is TGCGCCAGCAGCCAAGAGACCGAGGCGAGGGATACGCAGTATTTT.

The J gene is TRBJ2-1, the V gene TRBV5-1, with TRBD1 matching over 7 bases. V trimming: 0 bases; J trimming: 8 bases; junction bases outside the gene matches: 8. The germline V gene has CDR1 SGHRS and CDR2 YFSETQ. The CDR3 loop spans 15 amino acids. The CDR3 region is CASSLGRQGVDEQFF. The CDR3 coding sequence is TGCGCCAGCAGCTTGGGGCGACAGGGCGTGGATGAGCAGTTCTTC. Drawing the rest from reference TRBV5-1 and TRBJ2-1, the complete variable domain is KAGVTQTPRYLIKTRGQQVTLSCSPISGHRSVSWYQQTPGQGLQFLFEYFSETQRNKGNFPGRFSGRQFSNSRSEMNVSTLELGDSALYLCASSLGRQGVDEQFFGPGTRLTVL.

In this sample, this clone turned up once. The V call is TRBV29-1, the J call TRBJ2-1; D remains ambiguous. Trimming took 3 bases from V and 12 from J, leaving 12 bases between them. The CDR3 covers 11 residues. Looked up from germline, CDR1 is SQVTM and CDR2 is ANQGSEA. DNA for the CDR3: TGCAGCGTTGAGCGTGGTGACTTGCAGTTCTTC. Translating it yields CSVERGDLQFF.

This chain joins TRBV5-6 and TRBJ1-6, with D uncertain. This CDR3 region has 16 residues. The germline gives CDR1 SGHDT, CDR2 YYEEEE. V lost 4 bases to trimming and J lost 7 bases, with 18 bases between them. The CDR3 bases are TGTGCCAGCAGCGGAGGTACGCCGGGTTTCAATTCACCCCTCCACTTT. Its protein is CASSGGTPGFNSPLHF. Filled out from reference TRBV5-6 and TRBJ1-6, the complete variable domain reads DAGVTQSPTHLIKTRGQQVTLRCSPKSGHDTVSWYQQALGQGPQFIFQYYEEEERQRGNFPDRFSGHQFPNYSSELNVNALLLGDSALYLCASSGGTPGFNSPLHFGNGTRLTVT.

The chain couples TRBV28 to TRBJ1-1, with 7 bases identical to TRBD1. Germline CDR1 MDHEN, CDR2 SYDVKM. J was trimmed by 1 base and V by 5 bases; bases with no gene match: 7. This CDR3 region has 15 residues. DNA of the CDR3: TGTGCCAGCAGTGAAAGGACAGGTCGGAACACTGAAGCTTTCTTT. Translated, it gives CASSERTGRNTEAFF.

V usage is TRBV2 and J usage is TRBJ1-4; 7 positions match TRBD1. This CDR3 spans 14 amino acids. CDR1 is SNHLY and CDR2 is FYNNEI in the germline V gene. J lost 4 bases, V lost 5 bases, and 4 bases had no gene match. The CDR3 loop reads CASSQGVGNEKLFF. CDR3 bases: TGTGCCAGCAGTCAGGGGGTGGGTAATGAAAAACTGTTTTTT.

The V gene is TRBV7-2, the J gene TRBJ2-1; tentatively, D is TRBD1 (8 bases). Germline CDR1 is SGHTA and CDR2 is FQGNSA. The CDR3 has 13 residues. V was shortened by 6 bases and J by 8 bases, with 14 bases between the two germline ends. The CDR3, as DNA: TGTGCCAGCAGGTGGACAGGGAGGGATGAGCAGTTCTTC. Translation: CASRWTGRDEQFF. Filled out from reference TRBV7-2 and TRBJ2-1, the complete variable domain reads GAGVSQSPSNKVTEKGKDVELRCDPISGHTALYWYRQSLGQGLEFLIYFQGNSAPDKSGLPSDRFSAERTGGSVSTLTIQRTQQEDSAVYLCASRWTGRDEQFFGPGTRLTVL.

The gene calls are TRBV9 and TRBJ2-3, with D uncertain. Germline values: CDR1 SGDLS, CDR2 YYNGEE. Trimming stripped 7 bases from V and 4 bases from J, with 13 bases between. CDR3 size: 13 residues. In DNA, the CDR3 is TGTGCCAGCGGTGGTTATGCAGCAGATACGCAGTATTTT. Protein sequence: CASGGYAADTQYF.

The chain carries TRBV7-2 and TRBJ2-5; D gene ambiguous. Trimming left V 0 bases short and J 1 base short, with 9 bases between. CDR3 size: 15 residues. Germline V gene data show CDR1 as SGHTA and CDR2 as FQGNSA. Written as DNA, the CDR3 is TGTGCCAGCAGCTTAGCATCGTGGCCCCAAGAGACCCAGTACTTC. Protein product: CASSLASWPQETQYF.

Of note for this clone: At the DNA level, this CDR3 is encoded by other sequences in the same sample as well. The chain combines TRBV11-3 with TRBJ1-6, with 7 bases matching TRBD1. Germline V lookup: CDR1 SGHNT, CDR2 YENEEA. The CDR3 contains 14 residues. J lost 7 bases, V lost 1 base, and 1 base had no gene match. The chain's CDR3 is CASSLGQGNSPLHF. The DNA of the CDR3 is TGTGCCAGCAGCTTAGGACAGGGAAATTCACCCCTCCACTTT. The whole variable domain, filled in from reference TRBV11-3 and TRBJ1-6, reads EAGVVQSPRYKIIEKKQPVAFWCNPISGHNTLYWYLQNLGQGPELLIRYENEEAVDDSQLPKDRFSAERLKGVDSTLKIQPAELGDSAVYLCASSLGQGNSPLHFGNGTRLTVT.

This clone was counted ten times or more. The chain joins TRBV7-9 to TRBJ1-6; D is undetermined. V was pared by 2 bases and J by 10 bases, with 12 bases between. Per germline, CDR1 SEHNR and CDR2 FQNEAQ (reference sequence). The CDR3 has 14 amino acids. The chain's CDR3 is CASSLSGSGSPLHF. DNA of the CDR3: TGTGCCAGCAGCTTAAGTGGGTCGGGATCACCCCTCCACTTT.

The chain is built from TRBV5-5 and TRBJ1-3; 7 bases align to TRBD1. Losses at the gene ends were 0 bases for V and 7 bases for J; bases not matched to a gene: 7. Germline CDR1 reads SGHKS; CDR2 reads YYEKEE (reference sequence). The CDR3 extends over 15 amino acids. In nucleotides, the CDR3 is TGTGCCAGCAGCTTGGTGCCGGGACAGTTGAACACCATATATTTT. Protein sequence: CASSLVPGQLNTIYF.